One sample yielded the 23 T cell receptor beta chains listed below, sequenced in a study of T cells in Graves' hyperthyroidism and ophthalmopathy. It was RNA transcripts that yielded the amplified TCR beta CDR3 regions. The HTBI primer set drove a first-round RT-PCR of the TCR CDR3. TCRdb itself ran the multiplex PCR reads through MiXCR, one entry per CDR3 protein. The sample has 530,000 or so distinct CDR3 sequences; roughly 50% are singletons. Source material: peripheral blood or thyroid tissue (not recorded which). The receptors originated from a young woman with Graves' hyperthyroidism.

This clonotype was observed many times. The V and J genes are TRBV7-9 and TRBJ1-4; no definite D call. Between the trimmed V and J ends, which lost 3 bases and 7 bases, there was a span of 12 bases. CDR1 SEHNR and CDR2 FQNEAQ come from the germline V gene (reference sequence). The CDR3 sequence is 14 residues long. CDR3 sequence reads: CASSLRGESEKLFF. For the CDR3, the DNA is TGTGCCAGCAGCTTGCGCGGAGAAAGTGAAAAACTGTTTTTT.

The rearrangement uses TRBV9 and TRBJ1-2, with TRBD1 as a possible D gene (5 bases). CDR3 size: 15 residues. The ends were cut back, 1 base at V and 3 bases at J, with 13 bases in the middle. The germline gives CDR1 SGDLS, CDR2 YYNGEE. CDR3: CASSVRDMGDYGYTF. The CDR3, as DNA: TGTGCCAGCAGCGTACGGGATATGGGGGACTATGGCTACACCTTC.

The chain combines TRBV20-1 with TRBJ2-7, with D perhaps matching TRBD1 or TRBD2 (5 bases each). The CDR3 extends over 12 amino acids. Germline assignment: CDR1 DFQATT and CDR2 SNEGSKA (reference sequence). V was cut by 6 bases and J by 7 bases, with 16 bases left in between. The CDR3 DNA is TGCAGTGCGCCGGGACGGTACAATGAGCAGTACTTC. Translated: CSAPGRYNEQYF.

This clonotype was seen only a few times. The V call is TRBV19, the J call TRBJ1-1; 7 bases are shared with TRBD1. The CDR3 loop spans 13 amino acids. Germline V gene data show CDR1 as LNHDA and CDR2 as SQIVND (reference sequence). V shed 6 bases and J 4 bases; nucleotides not matched to a gene: 5. DNA of the CDR3: TGTGCCAGTAGGGGGACAGTTATCACTGAAGCTTTCTTT. This sequence encodes CASRGTVITEAFF.

This clonotype occurred many times. The genes are TRBV7-9 and TRBJ2-7, with 9 bases identical to TRBD2. V lost 5 bases, J lost 2 bases, and 7 bases stayed unmatched. Germline CDR1 is SEHNR and CDR2 is FQNEAQ (reference sequence). The CDR3 covers 15 residues. The CDR3 nucleotides are TGTGCCAGCAGCCTCATGCGGGAGGGCCCCTACGAGCAGTACTTC. Translated: CASSLMREGPYEQYF.

This clonotype was seen only a few times. V is TRBV30 and J is TRBJ2-7; D is unresolved. Trimming removed 8 bases from V and 0 bases from J, with 11 bases in between. The germline gives CDR1 GTSNPN, CDR2 SVGIG (reference sequence). CDR3 length equals 12 residues. The CDR3, as DNA: TGTGCCGCCTGCGGCGACTCCTACGAGCAGTACTTC. Encoded protein: CAACGDSYEQYF.

There are many counts of this clonotype. This chain uses TRBV6-5 with TRBJ2-5, with D uncertain. The CDR3 contains 14 residues. Germline V gene data show CDR1 as MNHEY and CDR2 as SVGAGI. V lost 2 bases, J lost 1 base, and 8 bases lay in between. In nucleotides, the CDR3 is TGTGCCAGCAGTTACAGGGTCGGCCAAGAGACCCAGTACTTC. This sequence encodes CASSYRVGQETQYF.

This rearrangement joins TRBV20-1 to TRBJ1-1, with D tentatively TRBD1 (6 bases). In germline, CDR1 is DFQATT, CDR2 SNEGSKA (reference sequence). Trimming left V 1 base short and J 4 bases short, with 13 bases between. CDR3 length: 14 amino acids. CDR3 amino acids: CSARGDTDLTEAFF. The DNA for the CDR3 is TGCAGTGCTAGAGGGGACACAGACCTCACTGAAGCTTTCTTT.

This clonotype was observed many times. The chain has TRBV9 and TRBJ2-5, with D possibly being TRBD2 (6 bases). There are 15 residues in the CDR3. Trimming stripped 3 bases from V and 2 bases from J, with 14 bases between. The germline gives CDR1 SGDLS, CDR2 YYNGEE. CDR3 DNA sequence: TGTGCCAGCAGCGCTAGCGTCGGGGTTCAAGAGACCCAGTACTTC. It encodes CASSASVGVQETQYF.

This clonotype has a count of ten or more. This rearrangement joins TRBV12-3 or TRBV12-4 to TRBJ2-5; D is uncertain. The CDR3 is 14 residues long. Trimming cost V 3 bases and J 1 base, with 9 bases left between them. The CDR3 sequence is CASSFGGLQETQYF. CDR3 nucleotide sequence: TGTGCCAGCAGTTTTGGCGGCCTCCAAGAGACCCAGTACTTC.

This chain joins TRBV2 and TRBJ1-1; maybe TRBD1 (5 bases). V shed 2 bases and J shed 0 bases, with 10 bases lying between them. The V gene's germline CDR1 is SNHLY and CDR2 FYNNEI. The CDR3 is 15 residues long. CDR3 sequence: CASSEFQGMNTEAFF. CDR3 nucleotide sequence: TGTGCCAGCAGTGAATTTCAGGGTATGAACACTGAAGCTTTCTTT.

The gene calls are TRBV7-3 and TRBJ2-1; 12 bases are shared with TRBD2. The V segment lost 2 bases and the J segment 7 bases; nucleotides outside the gene matches: 6. Germline assignment: CDR1 SGHTA and CDR2 FQGTGA. This CDR3 is built from 16 residues. In DNA form, the CDR3 reads TGTGCCAGCAGCTTATTCGCTAGCGGGAGGGCAAATGAGCAGTTCTTC. Its translation is CASSLFASGRANEQFF.

The gene calls are TRBV5-6 and TRBJ2-7, with 9 bases lining up with TRBD2. CDR1 and CDR2 (germline): SGHDT, YYEEEE. CDR3 length equals 16 residues. Trimming at V came to 0 bases and at J to 2 bases, leaving 6 bases not matched to a gene. CDR3 in amino acids: CASSLGPTSGPYEQYF. For the CDR3, the DNA is TGTGCCAGCAGCTTGGGTCCAACTAGCGGGCCCTACGAGCAGTACTTC.

This sequence joins TRBV2 and TRBJ1-2; tentative D call: TRBD1 (6 bases). The CDR3 totals 16 residues. The germline V gene has CDR1 SNHLY and CDR2 FYNNEI. Trimming removed 6 bases from V and 6 bases from J, with 23 bases in between. For the CDR3, the DNA is TGTGCCAGCAGCTCCGGGACAAGCACAGATACGCATGGCTACACCTTC. Its translation: CASSSGTSTDTHGYTF.

This clonotype was seen ten or more times. This chain links TRBV7-9 with TRBJ1-1; no clear D. V was clipped by 5 bases and J by 8 bases, with 9 bases between them. The CDR3 covers 11 residues. CDR1 and CDR2 (germline): SEHNR, FQNEAQ (reference sequence). Written as DNA, the CDR3 is TGTGCCAGCAGCGATCAGAAGGAAGCTTTCTTT. Protein sequence: CASSDQKEAFF.

This clonotype was detected ten times or more. This chain links TRBV12-3 or TRBV12-4 with TRBJ1-4, with D possibly TRBD1 on 6 matching bases. The ends were cut back, 1 base at V and 5 bases at J, with 11 bases in the middle. CDR3 length: 15 amino acids. CDR3 DNA sequence: TGTGCCAGCAGTTTAGTAGGGGGTCTGAATGAAAAACTGTTTTTT. Translation gives CASSLVGGLNEKLFF.

The rearrangement links TRBV7-2 to TRBJ2-5; a weak D match, TRBD2 (6 bases). Per germline, CDR1 SGHTA and CDR2 FQGNSA. The CDR3 runs to 16 residues. Trimming took off 5 bases at V and 2 bases at J, with 18 bases between the two ends. The CDR3 nucleotides read TGTGCCAGCAGCATCCTAGCGACAATAGGTCAAGAGACCCAGTACTTC. This codes for CASSILATIGQETQYF.

The V gene is TRBV6-2 or TRBV6-3, the J gene TRBJ2-7; D ambiguous. CDR3 length: 13 residues. Trimming shortened V by 6 bases and J by 6 bases, and 15 bases separated the two germline ends. Germline values: CDR1 MNHEY, CDR2 SVGEGT. CDR3 protein: CASRIYFGGEQYF. CDR3 DNA sequence: TGTGCCAGCAGAATTTACTTCGGCGGCGAGCAGTACTTC.

The V and J genes are TRBV24-1 and TRBJ2-3; 12 nucleotides agree with TRBD2. Germline CDR1 reads KGHDR; CDR2 reads SFDVKD. The CDR3 spans 17 residues. Germline trimming cut 9 bases from V and 6 bases from J; bases unmatched to any gene: 15. CDR3 amino acids: CATGGLATSGSPDTQYF. CDR3 in DNA: TGTGCCACCGGCGGCTTAGCGACTAGCGGGAGCCCGGATACGCAGTATTTT.

This clonotype was picked up many times. The genes are TRBV7-9 and TRBJ1-2, with TRBD1 identical over 7 bases. CDR1 is SEHNR and CDR2 is FQNEAQ in the germline V gene (reference sequence). This CDR3 spans 13 amino acids. V shed 3 bases, J shed 8 bases, and the junction held 6 bases outside the gene matches. The CDR3 nucleotides read TGTGCCAGCAGCTTGACAGGGATGGGGGGCTACACCTTC. Its protein is CASSLTGMGGYTF.

In this sample, this clonotype turned up once. The V call is TRBV10-3, the J call TRBJ1-5; the match to TRBD1 covers 8 bases. From germline, CDR1 is ENHRY and CDR2 SYGVKD. Trimming took 4 bases from V and 1 from J; bases not matched to a gene: 6. The CDR3 is made up of 16 amino acids. This CDR3 is CAISATGTGSNQPQHF. Written as DNA, the CDR3 is TGTGCCATCAGTGCAACCGGGACAGGCAGCAATCAGCCCCAGCATTTT.

Comment on this clonotype: This may arise from a read error, as a much more abundant clone is one base away. For the CDR3, the DNA is TGTGCCAGCAGCCCAGTGGGGGGAATAGCCAAAAACAGTCAGTACTTC. Its translation: CASSPVGGIAKNSQYF. The chain has TRBV7-2 and TRBJ2-4; D might be TRBD2 (6 bases). Germline V gene data show CDR1 as SGHTA and CDR2 as FQGNSA. The CDR3 has 16 amino acids.

The chain is built from TRBV29-1 and TRBJ2-7; tentatively, D is TRBD2 (6 bases). The germline V gene has CDR1 SQVTM and CDR2 ANQGSEA. This CDR3 has 12 amino acids. V shed 4 bases and J shed 12 bases, with 19 bases lying between them. As DNA, the CDR3 is TGCAGCGTTGTTCGGGGGTTGTACGTGCGGTACTTC. Protein sequence: CSVVRGLYVRYF.